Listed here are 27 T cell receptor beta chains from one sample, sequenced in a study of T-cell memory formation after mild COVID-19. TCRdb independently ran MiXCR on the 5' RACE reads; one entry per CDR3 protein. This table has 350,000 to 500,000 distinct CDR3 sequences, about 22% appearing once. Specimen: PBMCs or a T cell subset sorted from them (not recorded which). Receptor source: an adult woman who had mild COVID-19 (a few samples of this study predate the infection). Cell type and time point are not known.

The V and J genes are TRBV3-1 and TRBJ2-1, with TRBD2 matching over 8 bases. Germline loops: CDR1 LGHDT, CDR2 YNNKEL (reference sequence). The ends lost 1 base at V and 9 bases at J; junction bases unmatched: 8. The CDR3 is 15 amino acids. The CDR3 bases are TGTGCCAGCAGCCAAGGTGTCGGGAGGGTCAGTGAGCAGTTCTTC. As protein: CASSQGVGRVSEQFF.

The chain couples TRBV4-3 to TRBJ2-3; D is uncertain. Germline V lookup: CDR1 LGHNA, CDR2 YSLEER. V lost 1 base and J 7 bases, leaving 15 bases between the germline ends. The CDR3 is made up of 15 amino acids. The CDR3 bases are TGCGCCAGCAGCCAAGCTCGTCGGTGGGGATATACGCAGTATTTT. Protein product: CASSQARRWGYTQYF.

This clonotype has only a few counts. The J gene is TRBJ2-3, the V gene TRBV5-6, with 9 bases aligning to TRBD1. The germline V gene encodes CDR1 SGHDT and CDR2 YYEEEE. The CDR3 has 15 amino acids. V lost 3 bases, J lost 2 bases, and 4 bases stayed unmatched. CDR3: CASSSDRGNTDTQYF. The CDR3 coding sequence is TGTGCCAGCAGCTCGGACAGGGGCAACACAGATACGCAGTATTTT.

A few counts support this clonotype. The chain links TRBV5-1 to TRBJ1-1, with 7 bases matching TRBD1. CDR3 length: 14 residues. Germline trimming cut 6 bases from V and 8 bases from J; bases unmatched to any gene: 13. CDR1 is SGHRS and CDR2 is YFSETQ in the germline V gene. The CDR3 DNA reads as TGCGCCAGCACCCCTGGGACAGCCGGGGTGGAAGCTTTCTTT. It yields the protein CASTPGTAGVEAFF.

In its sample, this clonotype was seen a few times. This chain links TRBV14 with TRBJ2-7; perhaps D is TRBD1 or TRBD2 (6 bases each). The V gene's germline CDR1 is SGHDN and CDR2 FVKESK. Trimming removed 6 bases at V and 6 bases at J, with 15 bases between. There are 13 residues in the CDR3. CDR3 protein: CASRQGPRGEQYF. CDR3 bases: TGTGCCAGCAGACAGGGCCCGCGGGGCGAGCAGTACTTC.

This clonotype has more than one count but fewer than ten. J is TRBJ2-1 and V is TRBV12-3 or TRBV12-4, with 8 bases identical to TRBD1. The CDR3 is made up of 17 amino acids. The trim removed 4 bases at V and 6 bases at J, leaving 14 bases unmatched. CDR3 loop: CASSYSDREASINEQFF. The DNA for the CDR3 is TGTGCCAGCAGTTACTCGGACAGGGAGGCGAGTATCAATGAGCAGTTCTTC.

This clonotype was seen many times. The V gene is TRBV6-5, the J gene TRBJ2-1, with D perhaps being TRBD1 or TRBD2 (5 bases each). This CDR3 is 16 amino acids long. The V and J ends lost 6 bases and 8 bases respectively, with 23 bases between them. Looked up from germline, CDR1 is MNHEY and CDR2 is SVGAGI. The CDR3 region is CASRFGISQTGHEQFF. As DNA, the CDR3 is TGTGCCAGCAGGTTTGGAATCTCGCAGACGGGGCATGAGCAGTTCTTC.

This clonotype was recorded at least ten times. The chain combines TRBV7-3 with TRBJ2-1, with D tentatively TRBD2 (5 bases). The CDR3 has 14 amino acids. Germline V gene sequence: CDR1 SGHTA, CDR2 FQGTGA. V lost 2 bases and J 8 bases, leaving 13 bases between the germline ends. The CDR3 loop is CASSLERRSDEQFF. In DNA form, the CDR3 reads TGTGCCAGCAGCTTAGAGCGGAGGTCCGATGAGCAGTTCTTC.

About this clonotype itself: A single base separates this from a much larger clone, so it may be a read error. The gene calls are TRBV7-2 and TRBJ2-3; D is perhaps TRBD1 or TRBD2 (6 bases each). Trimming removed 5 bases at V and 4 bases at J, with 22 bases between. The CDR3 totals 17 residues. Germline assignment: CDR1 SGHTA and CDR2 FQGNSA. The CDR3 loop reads CASSVRGGGGAADTQYF. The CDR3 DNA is TGTGCCAGCAGCGTCCGAGGAGGGGGTGGAGCGGCAGATACGCAGTATTTT.

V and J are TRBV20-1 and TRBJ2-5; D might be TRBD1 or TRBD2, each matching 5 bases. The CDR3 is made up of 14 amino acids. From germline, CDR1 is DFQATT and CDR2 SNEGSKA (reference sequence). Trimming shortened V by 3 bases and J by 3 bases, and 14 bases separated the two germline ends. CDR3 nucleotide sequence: TGCAGTGCTAGTATAGGGGACCACAAAGAGACCCAGTACTTC. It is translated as CSASIGDHKETQYF.

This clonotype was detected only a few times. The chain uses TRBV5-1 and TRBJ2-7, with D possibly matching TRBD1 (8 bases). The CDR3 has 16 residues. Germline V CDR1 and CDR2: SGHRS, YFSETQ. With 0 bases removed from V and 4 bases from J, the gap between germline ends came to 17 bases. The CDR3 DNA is TGCGCCAGCAGCTTGGCAGCGGGACAGGTGAAATACGAGCAGTACTTC. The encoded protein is CASSLAAGQVKYEQYF. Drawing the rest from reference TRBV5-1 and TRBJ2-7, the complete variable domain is KAGVTQTPRYLIKTRGQQVTLSCSPISGHRSVSWYQQTPGQGLQFLFEYFSETQRNKGNFPGRFSGRQFSNSRSEMNVSTLELGDSALYLCASSLAAGQVKYEQYFGPGTRLTVT.

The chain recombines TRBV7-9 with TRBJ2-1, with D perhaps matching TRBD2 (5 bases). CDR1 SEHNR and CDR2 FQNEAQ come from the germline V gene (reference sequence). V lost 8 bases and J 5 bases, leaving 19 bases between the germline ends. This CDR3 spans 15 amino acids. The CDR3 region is CASATSDRGNNEQFF. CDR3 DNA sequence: TGTGCCAGCGCTACGTCCGACCGGGGTAACAATGAGCAGTTCTTC.

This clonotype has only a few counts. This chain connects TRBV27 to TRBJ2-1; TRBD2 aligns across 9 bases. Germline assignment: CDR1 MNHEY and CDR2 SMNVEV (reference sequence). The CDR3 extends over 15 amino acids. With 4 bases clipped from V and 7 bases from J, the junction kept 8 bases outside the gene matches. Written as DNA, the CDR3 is TGTGCCAGCAGTTCCGTCAGCGGGGGGAGGAATGAGCAGTTCTTC. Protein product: CASSSVSGGRNEQFF.

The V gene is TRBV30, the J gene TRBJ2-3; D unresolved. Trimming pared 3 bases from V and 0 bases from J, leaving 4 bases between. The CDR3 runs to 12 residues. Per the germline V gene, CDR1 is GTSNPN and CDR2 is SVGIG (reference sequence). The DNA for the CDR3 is TGTGCCTGGAGCGTTAGCACAGATACGCAGTATTTT. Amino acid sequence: CAWSVSTDTQYF.

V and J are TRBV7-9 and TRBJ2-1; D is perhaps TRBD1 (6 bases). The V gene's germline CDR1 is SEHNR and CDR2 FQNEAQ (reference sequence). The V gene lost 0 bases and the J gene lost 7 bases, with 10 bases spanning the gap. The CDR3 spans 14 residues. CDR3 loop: CASSLASGTNEQFF. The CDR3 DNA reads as TGTGCCAGCAGCTTAGCCTCCGGGACAAATGAGCAGTTCTTC.

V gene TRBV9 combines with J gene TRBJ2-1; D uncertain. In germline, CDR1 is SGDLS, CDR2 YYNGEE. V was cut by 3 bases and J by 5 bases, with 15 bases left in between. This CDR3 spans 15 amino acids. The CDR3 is CASSARAIHNNEQFF. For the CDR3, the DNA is TGTGCCAGCAGCGCTAGGGCCATTCACAACAATGAGCAGTTCTTC.

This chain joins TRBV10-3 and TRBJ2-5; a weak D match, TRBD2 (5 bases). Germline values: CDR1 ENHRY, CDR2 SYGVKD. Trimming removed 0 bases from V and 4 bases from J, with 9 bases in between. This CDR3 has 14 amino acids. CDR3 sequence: CAISESGGRETQYF. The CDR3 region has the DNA TGTGCCATCAGTGAGTCCGGAGGCAGAGAGACCCAGTACTTC.

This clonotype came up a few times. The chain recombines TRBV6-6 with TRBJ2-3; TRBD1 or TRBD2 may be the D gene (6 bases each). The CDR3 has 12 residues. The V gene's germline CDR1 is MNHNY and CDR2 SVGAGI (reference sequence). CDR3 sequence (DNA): TGTGCTACAGGGACTTCCACAGATACGCAGTATTTT. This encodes CATGTSTDTQYF.

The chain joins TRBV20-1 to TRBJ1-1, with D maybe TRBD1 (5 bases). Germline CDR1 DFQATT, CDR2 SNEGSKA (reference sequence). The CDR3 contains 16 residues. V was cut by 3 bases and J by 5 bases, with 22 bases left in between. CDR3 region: CSASKGYGPGETEAFF. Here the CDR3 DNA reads TGCAGTGCTAGTAAGGGGTATGGACCGGGTGAAACTGAAGCTTTCTTT.

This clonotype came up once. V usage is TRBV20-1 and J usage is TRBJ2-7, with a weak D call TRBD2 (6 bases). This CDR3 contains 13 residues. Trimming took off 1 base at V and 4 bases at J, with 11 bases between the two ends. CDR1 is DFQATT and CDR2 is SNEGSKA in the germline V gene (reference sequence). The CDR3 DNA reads TGCAGTGCTAGAGGTCGGGAGTCTTACGAGCAGTACTTC. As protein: CSARGRESYEQYF.

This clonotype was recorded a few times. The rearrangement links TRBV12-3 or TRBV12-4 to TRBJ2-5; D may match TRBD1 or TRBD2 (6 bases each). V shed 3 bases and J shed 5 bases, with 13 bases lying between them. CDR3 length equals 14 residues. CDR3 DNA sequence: TGTGCCAGCAGTTTGACCGGGGGCGGCGAGACCCAGTACTTC. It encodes CASSLTGGGETQYF.

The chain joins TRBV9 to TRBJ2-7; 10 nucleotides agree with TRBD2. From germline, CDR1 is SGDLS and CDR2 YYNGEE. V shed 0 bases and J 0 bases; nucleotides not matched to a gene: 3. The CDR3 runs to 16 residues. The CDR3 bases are TGTGCCAGCAGCGTAGGGAGGACTAGCGGCTCCTACGAGCAGTACTTC. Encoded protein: CASSVGRTSGSYEQYF.

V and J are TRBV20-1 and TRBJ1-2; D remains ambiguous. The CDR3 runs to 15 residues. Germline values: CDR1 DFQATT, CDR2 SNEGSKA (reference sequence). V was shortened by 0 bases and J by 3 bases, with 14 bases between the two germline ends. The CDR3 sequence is CSARDLFGGDYGYTF. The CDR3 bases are TGCAGTGCTAGAGATTTGTTCGGTGGGGACTATGGCTACACCTTC.

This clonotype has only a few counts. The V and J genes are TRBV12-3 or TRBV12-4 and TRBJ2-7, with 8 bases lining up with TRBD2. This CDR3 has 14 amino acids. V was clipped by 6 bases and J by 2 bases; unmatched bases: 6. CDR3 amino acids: CASRPGGGPYEQYF. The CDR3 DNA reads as TGTGCCAGCAGGCCCGGGGGGGGGCCCTACGAGCAGTACTTC.

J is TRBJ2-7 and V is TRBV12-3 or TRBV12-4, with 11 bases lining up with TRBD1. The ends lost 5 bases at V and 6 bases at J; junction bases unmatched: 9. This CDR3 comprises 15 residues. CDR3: CASSLGQGALAEQYF. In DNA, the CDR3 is TGTGCCAGCAGTCTCGGACAGGGGGCCCTTGCCGAGCAGTACTTC.

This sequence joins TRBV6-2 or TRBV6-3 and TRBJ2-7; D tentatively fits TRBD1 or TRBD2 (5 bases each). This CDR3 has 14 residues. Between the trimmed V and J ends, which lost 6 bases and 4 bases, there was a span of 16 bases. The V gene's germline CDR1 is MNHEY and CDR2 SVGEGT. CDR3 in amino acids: CASRNRGGWYEQYF. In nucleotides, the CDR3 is TGTGCCAGCAGGAACCGGGGCGGTTGGTACGAGCAGTACTTC.

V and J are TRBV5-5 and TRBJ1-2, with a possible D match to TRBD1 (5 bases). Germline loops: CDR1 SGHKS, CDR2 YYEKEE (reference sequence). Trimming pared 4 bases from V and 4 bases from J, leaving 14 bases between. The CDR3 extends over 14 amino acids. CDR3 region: CASSVDRISYGYTF. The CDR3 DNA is TGTGCCAGCAGCGTAGACAGAATTTCCTATGGCTACACCTTC.